This entry is about one T cell receptor (beta chain). These data are taken from a study of T cell changes during pregnancy in multiple sclerosis. The CDR3 covers 17 residues. The data were produced by immunoSEQ multiplex PCR, yet TCRdb's version contains in-frame clones alone and is incomplete. This sample has around 50,000 clones, with around 87% found just once. The receptor was isolated from a human donor whose cells served as feeder cells for cultures in a pregnancy study. The source material was peripheral blood from another person, used as feeder cells. The chain carries TRBV21-1 and TRBJ2-1; TRBD1 reflects the table's D call only, with no check against the DNA. TRBV21-1 is described as a pseudogene. CDR3 protein: CASSIKSRTVSYNEQFF. In DNA form, the CDR3 reads TGTGCCAGCAGCATCAAATCCCGGACAGTCTCCTACAATGAGCAGTTCTTC.